Below, 32 T cell receptor beta chains from the same sample are listed, as sequenced in a study of CD8+CD57+ T cells in acquired aplastic anemia. CDR3 and TCR beta VDJ profiling relied on a genomic DNA template. TCRdb recomputed calls from the reads with MiXCR, one row per CDR3 protein. The sample has some 200,000 distinct CDR3 sequences; 60% to 80% are singletons. Sequencing involved patients with CD8+CD57+ cell expansion previously shown by flow cytometry. The material sequenced was sorted CD4+, CD8+, or CD8+CD57+ T cells (not recorded which) from PBMCs. All receptors derive from a human donor with aplastic anemia.

The chain employs TRBV2 and TRBJ2-3, with D possibly being TRBD2 (6 bases). CDR3 size: 13 residues. V was pared by 8 bases and J by 3 bases, with 12 bases between. Germline lookup yields CDR1 SNHLY and CDR2 FYNNEI. The CDR3 spells CASVGLGTDTQYF. The CDR3 DNA reads TGTGCCAGCGTGGGACTGGGAACAGATACGCAGTATTTT.

The V call is TRBV7-8, the J call TRBJ2-2; TRBD2 is a possible D gene (6 bases). The V gene's germline CDR1 is SGHVS and CDR2 FQNEAQ. This CDR3 spans 14 amino acids. Trimming pared 2 bases from V and 7 bases from J, leaving 11 bases between. For the CDR3, the DNA is TGTGCCAGCAGCTTATGGGGGGAAGGCGGGGAGCTGTTTTTT. Amino acids: CASSLWGEGGELFF.

The V call is TRBV7-9, the J call TRBJ1-1; possible D gene TRBD1, 6 bases. The CDR3 is made up of 14 amino acids. Trimming took off 1 base at V and 4 bases at J, with 10 bases between the two ends. Germline-derived CDR1 and CDR2 are SEHNR and FQNEAQ (reference sequence). For the CDR3, the DNA is TGTGCCAGCAGCTTAGTGGGGGGGGCCACTGAAGCTTTCTTT. Its translation: CASSLVGGATEAFF.

In its sample, this clonotype was seen many times. The genes are TRBV20-1 and TRBJ2-7; D not resolved. V was clipped by 1 base and J by 4 bases, with 8 bases between them. CDR1 is DFQATT and CDR2 is SNEGSKA in the germline V gene (reference sequence). CDR3 length: 12 amino acids. CDR3 coding DNA: TGCAGTGCTAGAGTAGGCGGATACGAGCAGTACTTC. This codes for CSARVGGYEQYF.

This chain uses TRBV7-9 with TRBJ2-5, with D possibly TRBD2 on 6 matching bases. The CDR3 spans 13 residues. Looked up from germline, CDR1 is SEHNR and CDR2 is FQNEAQ (reference sequence). V dropped 2 bases and J dropped 7 bases, with 11 bases sitting between them. Written as DNA, the CDR3 is TGTGCCAGCAGCTTAAACCCGGAGGGGACCCAGTACTTC. Protein product: CASSLNPEGTQYF.

The rearrangement uses TRBV2 and TRBJ1-2; a possible D gene is TRBD1 (6 bases). Germline-derived CDR1 and CDR2 are SNHLY and FYNNEI. Trimming pared 6 bases from V and 4 bases from J, leaving 18 bases between. The CDR3 sequence is 15 residues long. Here the CDR3 reads CASSQTPRTAYGYTF. For the CDR3, the DNA is TGTGCCAGCAGCCAGACCCCTAGGACAGCCTATGGCTACACCTTC.

This clonotype was counted a single time. The V and J genes are TRBV29-1 and TRBJ2-7, with D possibly being TRBD1 (7 bases). The V gene's germline CDR1 is SQVTM and CDR2 ANQGSEA. The V and J ends lost 0 bases and 5 bases respectively, with 17 bases between them. The CDR3 totals 15 residues. The CDR3 nucleotides are TGCAGCGTTGAAGATAGGGGGCGCGGGATCCACGAGCAGTACTTC. Translating it yields CSVEDRGRGIHEQYF.

This clonotype was seen only a few times. The genes are TRBV14 and TRBJ1-1; no clear D. V lost 4 bases to trimming and J lost 8 bases, with 8 bases between them. There are 11 residues in the CDR3. The germline V gene encodes CDR1 SGHDN and CDR2 FVKESK. CDR3 loop: CASSLSREAFF. CDR3 DNA sequence: TGTGCCAGCAGCCTGTCTAGAGAAGCTTTCTTT.

V and J are TRBV25-1 and TRBJ1-5, with D possibly matching TRBD1 (6 bases). Trimming pared 5 bases from V and 9 bases from J, leaving 26 bases between. The CDR3 is 17 residues long. The germline CDR1 and CDR2 sequences are MGHDK and SYGVNS. CDR3 sequence reads: CASSPAIWDTRDPPQHF. The DNA for the CDR3 is TGTGCCAGCAGTCCAGCCATCTGGGACACCCGGGATCCGCCCCAGCATTTT.

The chain has TRBV20-1 and TRBJ1-1; 8 bases map to TRBD1. Germline CDR1 is DFQATT and CDR2 is SNEGSKA (reference sequence). The V gene end was trimmed by 6 bases and the J gene end by 3 bases; junction bases not matched to a gene: 15. The CDR3 spans 16 residues. CDR3 amino acids: CSANRLPGQGYTEAFF. The CDR3 nucleotides read TGCAGTGCCAATAGGTTGCCCGGACAGGGTTACACTGAAGCTTTCTTT.

The table lists this clonotype with a few counts. The chain recombines TRBV24-1 with TRBJ2-3; D possibly corresponds to TRBD2 (5 bases). The CDR3 has 14 amino acids. Germline assignment: CDR1 KGHDR and CDR2 SFDVKD. V was pared by 4 bases and J by 5 bases, with 12 bases between. The CDR3 loop reads CATSDTTGLDTQYF. CDR3 DNA sequence: TGTGCCACCAGTGACACCACGGGGTTAGATACGCAGTATTTT.

This clonotype was counted between two and nine times. The V gene is TRBV25-1, the J gene TRBJ2-2; no definite D call. Germline CDR1 and CDR2: MGHDK and SYGVNS. Trimming took 4 bases from V and 7 from J, leaving 4 bases between them. The CDR3 length is 11 residues. CDR3 sequence (DNA): TGTGCCAGCAGTGTCGTCGGGGAGCTGTTTTTT. Residues: CASSVVGELFF.

J is TRBJ1-1 and V is TRBV12-3 or TRBV12-4; D is unresolved. The CDR3 runs 13 residues. The germline V and J ends were trimmed by 4 bases and 1 base, with 7 bases remaining between them. The DNA of the CDR3 is TGTGCCAGCAGTTCAGACAAGAACACTGAAGCTTTCTTT. Its protein is CASSSDKNTEAFF.

This chain uses TRBV7-2 with TRBJ1-2; 7 bases map to TRBD1. Germline assignment: CDR1 SGHTA and CDR2 FQGNSA. V was pared by 2 bases and J by 8 bases, with 5 bases of the junction left unmatched. The CDR3 has 13 amino acids. The CDR3 here is CASSLPTGSGYTF. In DNA, the CDR3 is TGTGCCAGCAGCTTACCGACAGGGAGCGGCTACACCTTC.

This clonotype appeared a single time. The gene calls are TRBV4-1 and TRBJ1-2; 7 bases agree with TRBD1. V shed 5 bases and J 2 bases; nucleotides not matched to a gene: 5. The CDR3 is 14 residues long. Germline V gene sequence: CDR1 MGHRA, CDR2 YSYEKL. The chain's CDR3 is CASSRPGQNYGYTF. Here the CDR3 DNA reads TGCGCCAGCAGCAGACCGGGACAGAACTATGGCTACACCTTC.

At least ten counts were recorded for this clonotype. This sequence joins TRBV6-5 and TRBJ1-3, with D unresolved. Germline V gene data show CDR1 as MNHEY and CDR2 as SVGAGI. The CDR3 is made up of 14 amino acids. V was cut by 0 bases and J by 3 bases, with 6 bases left in between. The CDR3: CASSYSGSGNTIYF. In DNA form, the CDR3 reads TGTGCCAGCAGTTACTCCGGCAGTGGAAACACCATATATTTT.

The chain couples TRBV7-6 to TRBJ2-1; possibly TRBD2 for D (5 bases). Germline V lookup: CDR1 SGHVS, CDR2 FNYEAQ. Trimming removed 1 base from V and 5 bases from J, with 18 bases in between. The CDR3 consists of 17 residues. The CDR3 sequence: CASSLVVGSVLHNEQFF. The CDR3 DNA follows: TGTGCCAGCAGCTTAGTTGTAGGGAGCGTCCTGCACAATGAGCAGTTCTTC.

To note about this clonotype: Germline and junction disagree at one end, which may indicate a read error. The chain joins TRBV10-3 to TRBJ2-3, with TRBD2 matching 12 bases. Germline V gives CDR1 ENHRY, CDR2 SYGVKD. This CDR3 has 15 residues. CDR3 coding DNA: TGTGCCAGCAGTGCTAGCGGGGGGGCCACAGGTACGCAGTATTTT. Translating it yields CASSASGGATGTQYF.

This clonotype occurred many times. The rearrangement links TRBV19 to TRBJ2-7; D is possibly TRBD1 (5 bases). The germline V gene has CDR1 LNHDA and CDR2 SQIVND (reference sequence). Trimming took off 2 bases at V and 2 bases at J, with 10 bases between the two ends. The CDR3 loop spans 14 amino acids. The CDR3 sequence is CASSISGIPYEQYF. The CDR3 coding sequence is TGTGCCAGTAGTATATCAGGGATCCCCTACGAGCAGTACTTC.

Here the CDR3 DNA reads TGTGCCAGCAGGCCCGGGAGGGCGAGCACAGATACGCAGTTCTTC. Translating it yields CASRPGRASTDTQFF. The rearrangement joins TRBV9 to TRBJ2-1; 8 nucleotides align to TRBD2. CDR3 length: 15 amino acids. J lost 12 bases, V lost 5 bases, and 16 bases had no gene match. In germline, CDR1 is SGDLS, CDR2 YYNGEE.

The CDR3 nucleotides read TGTGCCAGCAGTTCAAGAACCGAGTGGGAGCTGTTTTTT. It encodes CASSSRTEWELFF. This chain joins TRBV7-9 and TRBJ2-2; D is ambiguous. The CDR3 is 13 residues long. Germline-derived CDR1 and CDR2 are SEHNR and FQNEAQ (reference sequence). V was trimmed by 6 bases and J by 9 bases, leaving 14 bases between them.

This clonotype was found a few times. CDR3 amino acids: CAIPNDTQYF. The CDR3 DNA reads as TGTGCCATCCCCAACGATACGCAGTATTTT. This chain uses TRBV10-3 with TRBJ2-3; D unclear. Germline V gene data show CDR1 as ENHRY and CDR2 as SYGVKD. The CDR3 is made up of 10 amino acids. V was pared by 8 bases and J by 6 bases, with 6 bases between.

There are a few counts of this clonotype. The V gene is TRBV10-1, the J gene TRBJ1-2; D is possibly TRBD1 (5 bases). This CDR3 has 13 amino acids. Germline lookup yields CDR1 WNHNN and CDR2 SYGVQD (reference sequence). The germline V and J ends were trimmed by 5 bases and 2 bases, with 9 bases remaining between them. The CDR3 reads CASSTGTNYGYTF. In nucleotides, the CDR3 is TGCGCCAGCAGTACCGGGACGAACTATGGCTACACCTTC.

At least ten counts were recorded for this clonotype. V is TRBV5-1 and J is TRBJ2-1; 10 nucleotides match TRBD2. Germline loops: CDR1 SGHRS, CDR2 YFSETQ. There are 17 residues in the CDR3. V shed 0 bases and J 7 bases; nucleotides not matched to a gene: 10. CDR3 amino acids: CASSLGLAGNSGNEQFF. CDR3 DNA: TGCGCCAGCAGCTTGGGACTAGCGGGCAACTCGGGGAATGAGCAGTTCTTC.

The rearrangement links TRBV9 to TRBJ2-1, with 8 bases that match TRBD2. After removal of 0 bases from V and 8 bases from J, the junction contained 4 bases not matched to a gene. Germline lookup yields CDR1 SGDLS and CDR2 YYNGEE. The CDR3 runs 14 residues. The CDR3 protein is CASSVDVGGDEQFF. In DNA, the CDR3 is TGTGCCAGCAGCGTAGATGTCGGGGGGGATGAGCAGTTCTTC.

This rearrangement joins TRBV20-1 to TRBJ1-1, with 7 positions matching TRBD1. Looked up from germline, CDR1 is DFQATT and CDR2 is SNEGSKA (reference sequence). J lost 1 base, V lost 1 base, and 3 bases had no gene match. The CDR3 sequence is 14 residues long. The CDR3 DNA reads TGCAGTGCTAGAGCGGGGGACAGGAACACTGAAGCTTTCTTT. Its translation is CSARAGDRNTEAFF.

This clonotype was counted a few times. The chain combines TRBV10-3 with TRBJ2-7; D is tentatively TRBD1 or TRBD2 (5 bases each). Trimming stripped 4 bases from V and 6 bases from J, with 13 bases between. The length of the CDR3 is 13 residues. The germline gives CDR1 ENHRY, CDR2 SYGVKD. The CDR3 DNA is TGTGCCATCAGTGGAATGGGGGTGGTCGAGCAGTACTTC. Its protein product is CAISGMGVVEQYF.

The V and J genes are TRBV13 and TRBJ1-6; the D gene is possibly TRBD1 (5 bases). CDR1 and CDR2 (germline): PRHDT, FYEKMQ (reference sequence). CDR3 length: 18 amino acids. Trimming removed 0 bases from V and 7 bases from J, with 19 bases in between. CDR3 DNA sequence: TGTGCCAGCAGCTTAGGCCGGGGCAGAAGAATCGGGAATTCACCCCTCCACTTT. Translation gives CASSLGRGRRIGNSPLHF. Variable domain in full (rest from reference TRBV13 and TRBJ1-6): AAGVIQSPRHLIKEKRETATLKCYPIPRHDTVYWYQQGPGQDPQFLISFYEKMQSDKGSIPDRFSAQQFSDYHSELNMSSLELGDSALYFCASSLGRGRRIGNSPLHFGNGTRLTVT.

This clonotype was found a few times. The chain is built from TRBV2 and TRBJ1-1; a weak D match, TRBD1 (6 bases). The V and J ends lost 5 bases and 4 bases respectively, with 11 bases between them. The CDR3 contains 13 residues. Germline assignment: CDR1 SNHLY and CDR2 FYNNEI. CDR3: CASSKQGGTEAFF. The CDR3 DNA reads as TGTGCCAGCAGTAAACAGGGAGGCACTGAAGCTTTCTTT.

The chain employs TRBV7-2 and TRBJ2-5; D unclear. Germline CDR1 reads SGHTA; CDR2 reads FQGNSA. CDR3 length: 11 residues. Trimming removed 5 bases at V and 4 bases at J, with 5 bases between. The CDR3 loop reads CASSDVETQYF. The CDR3 DNA reads TGTGCCAGCAGCGATGTAGAGACCCAGTACTTC.

As regards this clonotype: The junction departs from germline at one end; a sequencing error may be responsible. The chain is built from TRBV15 and TRBJ2-2, with TRBD2 matching over 7 bases. The CDR3 covers 17 residues. Germline lookup yields CDR1 LNHNV and CDR2 YYDKDF (reference sequence). The CDR3 DNA sequence: TGTGCCAGCAGCGCCTCCCAGGCTAGCGGAAACACCGGGGAGCTGTTTTTT. Its translation: CASSASQASGNTGELFF.

This CDR3 is CASMRRGGGDTGELFF. CDR3 DNA sequence: TGTGCCAGCATGCGACGGGGGGGGGGGGACACCGGGGAGCTGTTTTTT. This sequence joins TRBV2 and TRBJ2-2; 8 bases line up with TRBD2. From germline, CDR1 is SNHLY and CDR2 FYNNEI. Trimming took 7 bases from V and 3 from J; bases not matched to a gene: 10. The CDR3 extends over 16 amino acids.